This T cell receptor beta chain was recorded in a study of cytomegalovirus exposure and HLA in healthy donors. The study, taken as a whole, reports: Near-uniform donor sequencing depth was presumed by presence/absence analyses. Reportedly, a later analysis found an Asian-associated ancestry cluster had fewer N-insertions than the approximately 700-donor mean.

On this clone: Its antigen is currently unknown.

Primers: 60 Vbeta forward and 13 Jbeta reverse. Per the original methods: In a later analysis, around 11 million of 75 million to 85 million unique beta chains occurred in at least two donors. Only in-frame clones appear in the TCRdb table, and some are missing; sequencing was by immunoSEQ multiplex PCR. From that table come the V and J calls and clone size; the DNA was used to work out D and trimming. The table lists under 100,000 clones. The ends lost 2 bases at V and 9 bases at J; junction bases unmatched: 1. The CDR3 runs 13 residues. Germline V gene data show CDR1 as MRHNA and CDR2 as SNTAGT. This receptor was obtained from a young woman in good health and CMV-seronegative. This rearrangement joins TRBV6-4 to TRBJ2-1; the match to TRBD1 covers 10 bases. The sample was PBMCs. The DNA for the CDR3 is TGTGCCAGCAGTGACGGGACAGGGGTTGAGCAGTTCTTC. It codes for CASSDGTGVEQFF.